The rows below give T cell receptor beta chains drawn from one sample of a study of cytomegalovirus exposure and HLA in healthy donors. Assay used: immunoSEQ multiplex PCR; TCRdb lists only in-frame clones, some missing. Among about 99,000 clones, 60% to 80% were seen once, and the ten largest hold 5% to 6.5%. The sample consisted of PBMCs. Receptors were obtained from a man in his 60s in good health and CMV-seropositive. Both conserved end residues are part of each CDR3. The D gene is left open where the match is weak. The size of a clone is reported for some rows only, either as once, few or many, or as a class for expanded clones.

V gene	J gene	clone size	D gene	CDR3 protein	CDR3 DNA
TRBV5-3	TRBJ2-1	NA	TRBD1	CARSPAGQGTCEQFF	TGTGCCAGAAGCCCGGCAGGACAGGGGACTTGTGAGCAGTTCTTC
TRBV7-9	TRBJ2-1	NA	TRBD2	CASSPTGGGIKDEQFF	TGTGCCAGCAGCCCAACAGGCGGGGGGATTAAGGATGAGCAGTTCTTC
TRBV6-5	TRBJ1-4	NA	TRBD1	CATGQVPAEKLFF	TGTGCCACCGGACAGGTTCCGGCGGAAAAACTGTTTTTT
TRBV28	TRBJ1-5	NA	NA	CASSPLGGDSNQPQHF	TGTGCCAGCAGTCCCCTTGGGGGGGACAGCAATCAGCCCCAGCATTTT
TRBV11-2	TRBJ2-5	NA	NA	CASSFLSGVRETQYF	TGTGCCAGCAGCTTTTTATCAGGGGTACGAGAGACCCAGTACTTC
TRBV11-2	TRBJ2-2	once	NA	CASSLGTTTGELFF	TGTGCCAGCAGCCTCGGGACAACCACCGGGGAGCTGTTTTTT
TRBV19	TRBJ1-6	NA	TRBD1	CASSTRDSRGSPLHF	TGTGCCAGTAGTACTAGGGACAGCCGGGGGTCACCCCTCCACTTT
TRBV27	TRBJ1-5	NA	TRBD1	CASSCRLRDSTITNQPQHF	TGTGCCAGCAGTTGTCGACTCCGGGACAGTACTATTACCAATCAGCCCCAGCATTTT
TRBV6-6	TRBJ1-6	once	TRBD1	CASSYFRTGGNSPLHF	TGTGCCAGCAGTTACTTCCGGACAGGGGGTAATTCACCCCTCCACTTT
TRBV11-2	TRBJ1-2	NA	NA	CASSRTGYYGYTF	TGTGCCAGCAGCAGAACAGGGTACTATGGCTACACCTTC
TRBV5-1	TRBJ1-2	NA	TRBD1	CASSHGTGPHGYTF	TGCGCCAGCAGCCACGGGACAGGGCCACACGGCTACACCTTC
TRBV6-1	TRBJ2-7	NA	TRBD2	CASSEAGELGRVEQYF	TGTGCCAGCAGTGAAGCGGGAGAACTAGGGAGGGTCGAGCAGTACTTC
TRBV9	TRBJ2-2	NA	NA	CASSPGQTVGGELFF	TGTGCCAGCAGCCCAGGACAAACGGTCGGCGGGGAGCTGTTTTTT
TRBV11-2	TRBJ2-7	NA	NA	CASSPGRTYEQYF	TGTGCCAGCAGCCCCGGCAGGACCTACGAGCAGTACTTC
TRBV15	TRBJ1-5	few	TRBD1	CATSREIQQGANQPQHF	TGTGCCACCAGCAGGGAAATTCAACAGGGGGCGAATCAGCCCCAGCATTTT
TRBV7-2	TRBJ2-3	NA	TRBD2	CASSLTSGGRTDTQYF	TGTGCCAGCAGCTTAACTAGCGGGGGGCGCACAGATACGCAGTATTTT
TRBV5-4	TRBJ1-4	NA	TRBD1	CASSLKLRQGGEKLFF	TGTGCCAGCAGCTTGAAACTACGACAGGGCGGTGAAAAACTGTTTTTT
TRBV7-3	TRBJ1-2	once	TRBD1	CASSLIGQGGGYTF	TGTGCCAGCAGCTTAATCGGACAGGGAGGAGGCTACACCTTC
TRBV5-4	TRBJ2-5	NA	NA	CASSVPQGRVETQYF	TGTGCCAGCAGCGTCCCTCAGGGGCGCGTAGAGACCCAGTACTTC
TRBV19	TRBJ1-2	few	NA	CASNQGTYGYTF	TGTGCCAGTAACCAGGGTACCTATGGCTACACCTTC
TRBV6-6	TRBJ2-7	NA	TRBD2	CASRSLGTSVPYEQYF	TGTGCCAGCAGATCTCTGGGGACTAGCGTCCCCTACGAGCAGTACTTC
TRBV5-1	TRBJ1-4	NA	NA	CASSSAGARSEKLFF	TGCGCCAGCAGCTCCGCCGGAGCCAGAAGTGAAAAACTGTTTTTT
TRBV11-2	TRBJ2-1	NA	TRBD2	CASSSGTSGGEQFF	TGTGCCAGCAGCTCGGGGACTAGCGGGGGTGAGCAGTTCTTC
TRBV7-2	TRBJ1-2	NA	TRBD1	CASSLTGGGQGARGYTF	TGTGCCAGCAGCTTAACCGGGGGGGGACAGGGGGCGCGTGGCTACACCTTC
TRBV6-5	TRBJ1-5	NA	TRBD1	CASSPQDRGYQPQHF	TGTGCCAGCAGTCCGCAGGACAGGGGATATCAGCCCCAGCATTTT